A selection of T cell receptor beta chains follows, all from one sample in a study of blood T cell repertoires in COVID-19. Assay used: immunoSEQ multiplex PCR; TCRdb lists only in-frame clones, some missing. Of a few hundred thousand clones listed, 90% are singletons. The sample taken for sequencing was PBMCs or T cells enriched from blood (not recorded which). The origin of the receptors is a young man who had recovered from COVID-19. The CDR3 runs from the conserved cysteine through the conserved F or W. A D gene is named only where the DNA matches it firmly. Where a row states a size, it is once, few, many or the class of an expanded clone; other rows omit it.

>-|TRBJ1-1|TRBV14|-
TGTGCCAGCAGCCGCAGTCGGAACACTGAAGCTTTCTTT
CASSRSRNTEAFF
>-|TRBJ2-2|TRBV6-5|once
TGTGCCAGCTACCGGGGTACCGGGGAGCTGTTTTTT
CASYRGTGELFF
>TRBD2|TRBJ2-1|TRBV9|-
TGTGCCAGTAGCGCCGCTAGCGGGAGGCACAATGAGCAGTTCTTC
CASSAASGRHNEQFF
>-|TRBJ1-2|TRBV11-2|-
TGTGCCAGCAGCTTAACTGCGGACAGCGTCTATGGCTACACCTTC
CASSLTADSVYGYTF
>TRBD1|TRBJ1-5|TRBV9|-
TGTGCCAGCAGCTCGGCGAGGGGGCGAAGTCAGCCCCAGCATTTT
CASSSARGRSQPQHF
>TRBD1|TRBJ1-2|TRBV6-5|-
TGTGCCAGTCAACCATCGGACAGGCGAAACTATGGCTACACCTTC
CASQPSDRRNYGYTF
>-|TRBJ2-3|TRBV11-3|-
TGTGCCAGCAGCTTAGAGATCGGGGATACGCAGTATTTT
CASSLEIGDTQYF
>-|TRBJ1-1|TRBV11-1|-
TGTGCCAGCAGCCTCCGGACAGTCTACACTGAAGCTTTCTTT
CASSLRTVYTEAFF
>-|TRBJ1-5|TRBV18|-
TGTGCCAGCTCACCACTTCAGGGTGACAATCAGCCCCAGCATTTT
CASSPLQGDNQPQHF
>-|TRBJ2-3|TRBV7-7|-
TGTGCCAGCAGCCCGGGTGGGTTGGCAGATACGCAGTATTTT
CASSPGGLADTQYF
>TRBD1|TRBJ2-5|TRBV2|-
TGTGCCAGCGGGGGACAGGGGCGGGAAGAGACCCAGTACTTC
CASGGQGREETQYF
>TRBD1|TRBJ1-1|TRBV18|once
TGTGCCAGCTCACGGGACAGGGAAGCTTTCTTT
CASSRDREAFF
>TRBD1|TRBJ1-5|TRBV10-3|-
TGTGCCATCAGTGAGTCGGGGACAGGGAGCAATCAGCCCCAGCATTTT
CAISESGTGSNQPQHF
>TRBD1|TRBJ1-2|TRBV6-6|-
TGTGCCAGCAGTTCCGACAGGGAGGACTATGGCTACACCTTC
CASSSDREDYGYTF
>TRBD1|TRBJ2-7|TRBV5-1|-
TGCGCCAGCAGTTACGGACAGGGGACTTCCTACGAGCAGTACTTC
CASSYGQGTSYEQYF
>-|TRBJ1-4|TRBV7-9|-
TGTGCCAGCAGCCCGAGCCCCCTTAATGAAAAACTGTTTTTT
CASSPSPLNEKLFF
>-|TRBJ2-3|TRBV5-6|-
TGTGCCAGCAGCTCAAAAGGACTAGATACGCAGTATTTT
CASSSKGLDTQYF
>TRBD1|TRBJ1-4|TRBV27|-
TGTGCCAGCAGTACTAGGACAGGGGGGATTGAAAAACTGTTTTTT
CASSTRTGGIEKLFF
>TRBD2|TRBJ2-1|TRBV7-2|-
TGTGCCAGCAGCCTAAGAAGTGGGGACTACTACAATGAGCAGTTCTTC
CASSLRSGDYYNEQFF
>TRBD1|TRBJ1-5|TRBV10-2|-
TGCGCCAGCGGAAATGAACAGGGGGCTTTTGGCAATCAGCCCCAGCATTTT
CASGNEQGAFGNQPQHF
>-|TRBJ1-3|TRBV12-3/TRBV12-4|-
TGTGCCAGCAGTACTAACACCATATATTTT
CASSTNTIYF
>-|TRBJ2-2|TRBV7-9|-
TGTGCCAGCAGCTTATTGGACGGACAAACCGGGGAGCTGTTTTTT
CASSLLDGQTGELFF
>TRBD1|TRBJ1-2|TRBV3-1/TRBV3-2|few
TGTGCCAGCAGCCAAATCCGGGACAGGGGACGCTATGGCTACACCTTC
CASSQIRDRGRYGYTF
>-|TRBJ1-3|TRBV5-1|-
TGCGCCAGCAGCTTAACAGGGATCTCTGGAAACACCATATATTTT
CASSLTGISGNTIYF
>-|TRBJ2-5|TRBV9|-
TGTGCCAGCAGCGAGGGGCAAGTTCAAGAGACCCAGTACTTC
CASSEGQVQETQYF
>-|TRBJ1-3|TRBV29-1|-
TGCAGCGTGAGACATAGCTCTGGAAACACCATATATTTT
CSVRHSSGNTIYF
>-|TRBJ1-4|TRBV12-5|-
TGTGCTAGTGGTTCCCTGTCCGTTGCAGTGATGGATGAAAAACTGTTTTTT
CASGSLSVAVMDEKLFF
>-|TRBJ1-2|TRBV25-1|-
TGTGCCAGCAGTGATGCCAGGGTTCCCTATGGCTACACCTTC
CASSDARVPYGYTF
>-|TRBJ2-5|TRBV5-4|-
TGTGCCAGCAGCATAAGACAGCCGCAAGAGACCCAGTACTTC
CASSIRQPQETQYF
>-|TRBJ1-1|TRBV3-1/TRBV3-2|-
TGTGCCAGCAGCCAGAGGACATCTGAAGCTTTCTTT
CASSQRTSEAFF
>TRBD2|TRBJ2-1|TRBV28|few
TGTGCCAGCAGTTTATTTGTCGGGCGGGGACTAGCGGGAGGCCACCACAATGAGCAGTTCTTC
CASSLFVGRGLAGGHHNEQFF
>-|TRBJ2-1|TRBV19|-
TGTGCCAGTAGGACTTTTATTGGAGGGGGGGGTGAGCAGTTCTTC
CASRTFIGGGGEQFF
>-|TRBJ2-2|TRBV11-2|-
TGTGCCAGCAGCCCGGGACAAAAGGCCACCGGGGAGCTGTTTTTT
CASSPGQKATGELFF
>-|TRBJ1-3|TRBV18|-
TGTGCCAGCTCACCACAGGACTACTCTGGAAACACCATATATTTT
CASSPQDYSGNTIYF
>TRBD2|TRBJ2-5|TRBV6-5|-
TGTGCCAGCAGACTAGCGGGAGGAGAGACCCAGTACTTC
CASRLAGGETQYF
>-|TRBJ2-7|TRBV5-1|-
TGCGCCAGCAGCTTTACAGGGAACCACGAGCAGTACTTC
CASSFTGNHEQYF
>-|TRBJ2-7|TRBV28|-
TGTGCCAGCAGTCTTACGGCCTACGAGCAGTACTTC
CASSLTAYEQYF
>-|TRBJ1-2|TRBV28|-
TGTGCCAGCAGTTTAGGTCAGGGGTTGGGCTACACCTTC
CASSLGQGLGYTF
>TRBD1|TRBJ1-5|TRBV15|-
TGTGCCACCAGCGAAAGGGTAGGGACAGGGGGCGATTTAATTCAGCCCCAGCATTTT
CATSERVGTGGDLIQPQHF
>-|TRBJ2-1|TRBV28|-
TGTGCCAGCAGTCCAGGGCGCGGGGCCTACAATGAGCAGTTCTTC
CASSPGRGAYNEQFF
>-|TRBJ1-1|TRBV19|few
TGTGCCAGTAGTATAGGGACACTGAACACTGAAGCTTTCTTT
CASSIGTLNTEAFF
>-|TRBJ1-2|TRBV7-2|once
TGTGCCAGCAGTACAAACTCGCAGGGACTTTATGGCTACACCTTC
CASSTNSQGLYGYTF
>-|TRBJ2-3|TRBV2|-
TGTGCCAGCAGTGTGGAGGGGGCTGGCACAGATACGCAGTATTTT
CASSVEGAGTDTQYF
>-|TRBJ2-1|TRBV27|-
TGTGCCAGCAGTTGGGCGATCTACAATGAGCAGTTCTTC
CASSWAIYNEQFF
>TRBD1|TRBJ2-2|TRBV6-5|-
TGTGCCAGCAGGGCCGGGACAGGGATAGCCGGGGAGCTGTTTTTT
CASRAGTGIAGELFF
>TRBD1|TRBJ1-6|TRBV6-5|-
TGTGCCAGCAGCAGGGACAGGGGTACCCTCCACTTT
CASSRDRGTLHF
>TRBD2|TRBJ2-1|TRBV19|-
TGTGCCAGTAGTATAGTGGGGACTAGCGGTTACAATGAGCAGTTCTTC
CASSIVGTSGYNEQFF
>-|TRBJ1-2|TRBV19|-
TGTGCCAGTAGCCCCAGACAGTCCTATGGCTACACCTTC
CASSPRQSYGYTF
>TRBD1|TRBJ2-7|TRBV11-2|once
TGTGCCAGCAGCCGGGGACAGGGGGCGGGTGAGCAGTACTTC
CASSRGQGAGEQYF
>-|TRBJ1-2|TRBV7-9|-
TGTGCCAGCAGCCAACCGGGACACATTAACTATGGCTACACCTTC
CASSQPGHINYGYTF
>-|TRBJ2-2|TRBV18|-
TGTGCCAGCTCACCAAGTCGAGACGGGGAGCTGTTTTTT
CASSPSRDGELFF
>-|TRBJ2-5|TRBV29-1|-
TGCAGCGGCTTATCGGGGGAGACCCAGTACTTC
CSGLSGETQYF
>TRBD1|TRBJ2-3|TRBV5-4|-
TGTGCCAGCAGCCTTCCCACGGCAGGGGGCAAACGCCGCACAGATACGCAGTATTTT
CASSLPTAGGKRRTDTQYF